This T cell receptor beta chain was recorded in a study of cytomegalovirus exposure and HLA in healthy donors. These donors, healthy bone marrow donors, were studied. PCR involved 60 Vbeta and 13 Jbeta primers. Repertoires were generated with immunoSEQ multiplex PCR, while TCRdb's copy carries only in-frame clones and drops some. The sample shows over 100,000 clones, around 80% of them seen only once. The CDR3 totals 15 residues. Trimming stripped 0 bases from V and 8 bases from J, with 17 bases between. The germline gives CDR1 SGHDT, CDR2 YYEEEE. Note on this clone: Its antigen is unidentified.

Study-wide points: Later analysis revealed greater clonal expansion in HLA-associated TCR beta chains than in equally common others.

The rearrangement links TRBV5-6 to TRBJ1-2; D is possibly TRBD1 (6 bases). The sequenced sample was PBMCs. The sequence was collected from a man aged 25 to 40 in good health and CMV-seropositive. The CDR3 nucleotides read TGTGCCAGCAGCTTGGGGCCAACAGGGATCTACGGCTACACCTTC. Translated: CASSLGPTGIYGYTF.